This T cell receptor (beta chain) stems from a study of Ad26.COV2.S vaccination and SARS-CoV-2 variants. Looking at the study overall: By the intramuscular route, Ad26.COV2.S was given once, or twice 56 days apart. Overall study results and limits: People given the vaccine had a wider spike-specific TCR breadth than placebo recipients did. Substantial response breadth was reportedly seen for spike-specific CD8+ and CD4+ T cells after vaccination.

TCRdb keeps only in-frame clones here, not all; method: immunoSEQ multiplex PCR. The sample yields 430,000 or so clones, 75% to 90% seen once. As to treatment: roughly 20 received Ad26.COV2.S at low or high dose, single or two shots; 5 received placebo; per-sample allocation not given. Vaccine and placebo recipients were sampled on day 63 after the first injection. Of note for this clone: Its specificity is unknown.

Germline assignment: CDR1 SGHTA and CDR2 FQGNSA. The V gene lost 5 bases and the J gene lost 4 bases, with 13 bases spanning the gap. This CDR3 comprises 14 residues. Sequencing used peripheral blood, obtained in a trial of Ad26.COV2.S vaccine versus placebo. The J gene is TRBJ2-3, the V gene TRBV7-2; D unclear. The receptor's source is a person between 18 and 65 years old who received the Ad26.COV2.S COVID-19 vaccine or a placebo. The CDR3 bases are TGTGCCAGCAGCCCCCAAATCGTAGCAGATACGCAGTATTTT. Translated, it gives CASSPQIVADTQYF.